This TCR beta chain was sequenced for a study of shared clonotypes between healthy human individuals. The CDR3 runs 13 residues. The germline V and J ends were trimmed by 6 bases and 11 bases, with 19 bases remaining between them. CDR1 SEHNR and CDR2 FQNEAQ come from the germline V gene (reference sequence). Assay used: immunoSEQ multiplex PCR; TCRdb lists only in-frame clones, some missing. The sample holds approximately 2.5 million clones, 80% to 95% seen once. The clonotype was recovered from a man aged 18 to 30 in good health. Some clones in this sample may be carry-over from other donors' samples. The chain recombines TRBV7-9 with TRBJ1-1; D perhaps matches TRBD1 (5 bases). Source material: naive CD4+ T cells from PBMCs. As for subset: CD45RA+ positively selected. The CDR3 DNA is TGTGCCAGCAGTTTCGGACCGGGACGAGACGCTTTCTTT. It translates to CASSFGPGRDAFF. Variable domain in full (rest from reference TRBV7-9 and TRBJ1-1): DTGVSQNPRHKITKRGQNVTFRCDPISEHNRLYWYRQTLGQGPEFLTYFQNEAQLEKSRLLSDRFSAERPKGSFSTLEIQRTEQGDSAMYLCASSFGPGRDAFFGQGTRLTVV.